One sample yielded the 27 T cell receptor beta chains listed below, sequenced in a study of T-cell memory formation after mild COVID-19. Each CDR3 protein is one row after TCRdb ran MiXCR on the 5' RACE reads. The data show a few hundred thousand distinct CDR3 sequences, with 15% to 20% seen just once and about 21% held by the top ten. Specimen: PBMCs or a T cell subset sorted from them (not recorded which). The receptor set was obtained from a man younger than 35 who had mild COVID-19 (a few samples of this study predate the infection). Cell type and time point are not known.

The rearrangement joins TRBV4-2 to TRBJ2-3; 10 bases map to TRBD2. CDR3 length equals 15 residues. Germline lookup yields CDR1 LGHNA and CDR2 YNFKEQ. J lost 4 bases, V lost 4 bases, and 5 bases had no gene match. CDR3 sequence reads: CASSRSGGGADTQYF. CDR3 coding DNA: TGTGCCAGCAGCCGAAGCGGGGGGGGCGCAGATACGCAGTATTTT.

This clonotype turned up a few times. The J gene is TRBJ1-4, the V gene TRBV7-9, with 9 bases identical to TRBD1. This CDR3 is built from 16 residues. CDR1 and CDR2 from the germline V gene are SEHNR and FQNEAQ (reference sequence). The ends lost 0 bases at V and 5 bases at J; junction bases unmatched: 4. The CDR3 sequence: CASSLATGGANEKLFF. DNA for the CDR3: TGTGCCAGCAGCTTAGCTACAGGGGGCGCCAATGAAAAACTGTTTTTT.

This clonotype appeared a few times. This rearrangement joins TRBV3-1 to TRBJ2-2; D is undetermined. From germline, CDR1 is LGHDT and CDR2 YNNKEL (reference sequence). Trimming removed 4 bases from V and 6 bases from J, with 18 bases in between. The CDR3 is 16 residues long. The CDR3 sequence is CASSPRLKGEAGELFF. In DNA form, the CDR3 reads TGTGCCAGCAGCCCTCGACTCAAAGGCGAAGCCGGGGAGCTGTTTTTT.

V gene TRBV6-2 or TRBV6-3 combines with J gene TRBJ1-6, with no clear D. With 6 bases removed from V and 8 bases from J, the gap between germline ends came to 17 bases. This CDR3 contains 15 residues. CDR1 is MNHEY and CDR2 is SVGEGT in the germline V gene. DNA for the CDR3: TGTGCCAGCAGGCCGATCCAAGACCCTTATTCACCCCTCCACTTT. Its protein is CASRPIQDPYSPLHF.

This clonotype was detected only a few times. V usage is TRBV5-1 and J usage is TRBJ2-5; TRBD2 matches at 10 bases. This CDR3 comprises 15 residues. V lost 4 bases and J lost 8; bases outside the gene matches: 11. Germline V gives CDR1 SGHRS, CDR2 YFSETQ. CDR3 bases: TGCGCCAGCAGCCCCCCCAGCGGGGGGGCCACAACCCAGTACTTC. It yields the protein CASSPPSGGATTQYF.

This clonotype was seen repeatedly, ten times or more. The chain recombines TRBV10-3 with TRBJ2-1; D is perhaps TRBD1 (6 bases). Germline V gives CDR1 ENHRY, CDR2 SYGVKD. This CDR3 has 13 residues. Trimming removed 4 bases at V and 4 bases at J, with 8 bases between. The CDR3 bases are TGTGCCATCAGTGCTGACAGGTACAATGAGCAGTTCTTC. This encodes CAISADRYNEQFF.

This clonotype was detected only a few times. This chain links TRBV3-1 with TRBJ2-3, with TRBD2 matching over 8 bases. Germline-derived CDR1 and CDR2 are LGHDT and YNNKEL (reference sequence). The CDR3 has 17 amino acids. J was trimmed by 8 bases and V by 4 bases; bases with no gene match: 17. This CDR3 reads CASSPVGLAGTLVTQYF. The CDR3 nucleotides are TGTGCCAGCAGCCCCGTTGGACTAGCCGGAACTCTAGTTACGCAGTATTTT.

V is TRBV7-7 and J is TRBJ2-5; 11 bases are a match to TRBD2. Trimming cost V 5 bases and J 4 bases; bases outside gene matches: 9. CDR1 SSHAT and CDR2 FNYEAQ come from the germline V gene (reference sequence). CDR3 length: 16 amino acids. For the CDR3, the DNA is TGTGCCAGCAGCCCCGAACTAGCGGGGGAGGGAGAGACCCAGTACTTC. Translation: CASSPELAGEGETQYF.

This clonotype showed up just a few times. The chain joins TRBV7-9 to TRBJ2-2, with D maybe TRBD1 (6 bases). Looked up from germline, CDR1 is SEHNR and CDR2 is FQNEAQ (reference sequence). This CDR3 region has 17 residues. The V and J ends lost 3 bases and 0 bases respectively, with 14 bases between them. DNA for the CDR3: TGTGCCAGCAGCTTGGGGACATCCATCACGAACACCGGGGAGCTGTTTTTT. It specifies CASSLGTSITNTGELFF.

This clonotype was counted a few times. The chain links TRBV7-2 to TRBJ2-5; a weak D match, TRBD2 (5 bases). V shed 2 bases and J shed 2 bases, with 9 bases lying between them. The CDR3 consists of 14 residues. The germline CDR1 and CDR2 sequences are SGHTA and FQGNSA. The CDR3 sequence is CASSLRRTQETQYF. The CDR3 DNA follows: TGTGCCAGCAGCTTAAGACGGACTCAAGAGACCCAGTACTTC.

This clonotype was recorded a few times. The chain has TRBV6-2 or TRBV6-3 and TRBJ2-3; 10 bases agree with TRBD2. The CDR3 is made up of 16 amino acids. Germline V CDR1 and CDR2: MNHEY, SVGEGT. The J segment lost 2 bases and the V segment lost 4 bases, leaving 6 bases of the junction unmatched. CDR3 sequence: CASSSWTSGNTDTQYF. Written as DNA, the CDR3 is TGTGCCAGCAGTTCCTGGACTAGCGGAAACACAGATACGCAGTATTTT.

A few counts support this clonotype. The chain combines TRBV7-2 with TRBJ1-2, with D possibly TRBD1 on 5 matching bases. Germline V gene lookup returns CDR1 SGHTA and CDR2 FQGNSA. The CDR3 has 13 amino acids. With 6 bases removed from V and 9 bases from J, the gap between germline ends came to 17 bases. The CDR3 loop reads CASSPLGGGSYTF. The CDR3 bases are TGTGCCAGCAGTCCTCTTGGGGGGGGGAGCTACACCTTC. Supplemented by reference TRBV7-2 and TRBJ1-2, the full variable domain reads GAGVSQSPSNKVTEKGKDVELRCDPISGHTALYWYRQSLGQGLEFLIYFQGNSAPDKSGLPSDRFSAERTGGSVSTLTIQRTQQEDSAVYLCASSPLGGGSYTFGSGTRLTVV.

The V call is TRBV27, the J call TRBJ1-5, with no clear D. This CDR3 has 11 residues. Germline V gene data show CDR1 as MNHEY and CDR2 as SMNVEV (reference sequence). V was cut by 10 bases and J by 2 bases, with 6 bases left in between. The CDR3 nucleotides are TGTGCCACCGGGGGCAATCAGCCCCAGCATTTT. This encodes CATGGNQPQHF.

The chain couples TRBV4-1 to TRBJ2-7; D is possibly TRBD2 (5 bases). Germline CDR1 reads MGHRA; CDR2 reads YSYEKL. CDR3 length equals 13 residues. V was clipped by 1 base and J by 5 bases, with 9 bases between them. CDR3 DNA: TGCGCCAGCAGCCAAGTTCCCGGGGACGAGCAGTACTTC. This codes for CASSQVPGDEQYF.

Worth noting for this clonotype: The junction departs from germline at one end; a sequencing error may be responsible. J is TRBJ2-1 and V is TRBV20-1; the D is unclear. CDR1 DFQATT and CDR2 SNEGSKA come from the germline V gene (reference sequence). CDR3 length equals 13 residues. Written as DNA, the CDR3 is TGCAGTGCCCCCGATTTAGGCTACAAAGAGCAGTTCTTC. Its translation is CSAPDLGYKEQFF.

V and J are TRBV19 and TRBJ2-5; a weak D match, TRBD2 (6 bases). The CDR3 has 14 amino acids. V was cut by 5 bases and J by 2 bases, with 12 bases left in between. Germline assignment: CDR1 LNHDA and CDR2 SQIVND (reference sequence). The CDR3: CASSPRTIQETQYF. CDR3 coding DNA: TGTGCCAGTAGTCCCCGGACTATACAAGAGACCCAGTACTTC.

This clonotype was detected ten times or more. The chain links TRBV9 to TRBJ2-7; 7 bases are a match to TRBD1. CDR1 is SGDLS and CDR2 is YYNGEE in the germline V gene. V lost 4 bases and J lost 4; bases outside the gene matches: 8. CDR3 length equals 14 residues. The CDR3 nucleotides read TGTGCCAGCAGCTCCCGACAGGGTCCTTACGAGCAGTACTTC. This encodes CASSSRQGPYEQYF.

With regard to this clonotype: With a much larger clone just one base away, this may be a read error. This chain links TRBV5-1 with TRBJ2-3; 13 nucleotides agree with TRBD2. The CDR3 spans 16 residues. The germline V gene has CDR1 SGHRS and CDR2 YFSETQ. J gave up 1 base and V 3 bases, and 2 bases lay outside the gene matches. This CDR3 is CASSSGLAGRTDTQYF. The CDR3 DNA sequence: TGCGCCAGCAGCTCGGGACTAGCGGGGCGCACAGATACGCAGTATTTT.

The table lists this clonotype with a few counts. CDR3 coding DNA: TGTGCCAGCTCACCATCGACTAGCGGGGGGCGCTTCTACGAGCAGTACTTC. Protein sequence: CASSPSTSGGRFYEQYF. The chain uses TRBV18 and TRBJ2-7; 13 bases agree with TRBD2. V shed 2 bases and J 3 bases; nucleotides not matched to a gene: 7. This CDR3 is 17 amino acids long. Germline assignment: CDR1 KGHSH and CDR2 LQKENI.

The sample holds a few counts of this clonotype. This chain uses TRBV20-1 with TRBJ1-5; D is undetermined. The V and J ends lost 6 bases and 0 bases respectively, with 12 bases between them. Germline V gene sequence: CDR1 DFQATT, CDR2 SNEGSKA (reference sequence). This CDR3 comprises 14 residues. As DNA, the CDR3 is TGCAGTGCGATCGACACGGGTAGCAATCAGCCCCAGCATTTT. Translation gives CSAIDTGSNQPQHF.

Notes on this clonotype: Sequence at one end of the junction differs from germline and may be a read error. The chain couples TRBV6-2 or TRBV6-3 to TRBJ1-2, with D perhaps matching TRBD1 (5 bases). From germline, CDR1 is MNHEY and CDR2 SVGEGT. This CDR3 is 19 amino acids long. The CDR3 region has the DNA TGTGCCAGCATCACACCACCACTGGGGCGCCAAACCCCCGCGAATGGCCACACCTTC. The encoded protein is CASITPPLGRQTPANGHTF.

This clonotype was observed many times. As DNA, the CDR3 is TGTGCCAGCAGCCCCCATTGGGATCAGCCCCAGCATTTT. Amino acids: CASSPHWDQPQHF. J is TRBJ1-5 and V is TRBV11-2; D remains ambiguous. V gave up 5 bases and J gave up 5 bases, with 10 bases separating them. The CDR3 is made up of 13 amino acids. CDR1 SGHAT and CDR2 FQNNGV come from the germline V gene.

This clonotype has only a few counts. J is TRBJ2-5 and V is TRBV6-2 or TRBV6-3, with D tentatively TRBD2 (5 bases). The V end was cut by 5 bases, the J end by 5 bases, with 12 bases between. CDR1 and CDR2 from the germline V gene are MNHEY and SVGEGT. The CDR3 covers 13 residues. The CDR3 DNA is TGTGCCAGCAGTAACCTAGCAAAGGAGACCCAGTACTTC. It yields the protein CASSNLAKETQYF.

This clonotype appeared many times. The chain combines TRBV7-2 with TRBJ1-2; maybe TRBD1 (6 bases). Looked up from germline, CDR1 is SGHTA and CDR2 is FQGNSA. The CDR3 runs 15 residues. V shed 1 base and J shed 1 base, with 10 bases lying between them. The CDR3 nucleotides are TGTGCCAGCAGCTTAGACGGACAGCATAACTATGGCTACACCTTC. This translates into CASSLDGQHNYGYTF.

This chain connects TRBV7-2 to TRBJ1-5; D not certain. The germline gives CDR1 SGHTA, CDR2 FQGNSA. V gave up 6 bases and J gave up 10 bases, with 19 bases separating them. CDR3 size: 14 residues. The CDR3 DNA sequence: TGTGCCAGCAGTTTCGACGGAGATAGAGGACCCCAGCATTTT. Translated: CASSFDGDRGPQHF.

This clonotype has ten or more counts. The CDR3 nucleotides read TGTGCCACACAGGGGGCGAATGAAAAACTGTTTTTT. Translating it yields CATQGANEKLFF. This sequence joins TRBV28 and TRBJ1-4; the match to TRBD1 covers 9 bases. The V gene end was trimmed by 10 bases and the J gene end by 5 bases; junction bases not matched to a gene: 2. The CDR3 spans 12 residues. CDR1 and CDR2 from the germline V gene are MDHEN and SYDVKM.

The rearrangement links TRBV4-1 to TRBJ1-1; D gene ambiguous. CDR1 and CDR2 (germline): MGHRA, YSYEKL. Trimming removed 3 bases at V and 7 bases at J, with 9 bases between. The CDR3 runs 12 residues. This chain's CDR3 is CASSHGPFEAFF. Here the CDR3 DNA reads TGCGCCAGCAGCCACGGACCTTTTGAAGCTTTCTTT.